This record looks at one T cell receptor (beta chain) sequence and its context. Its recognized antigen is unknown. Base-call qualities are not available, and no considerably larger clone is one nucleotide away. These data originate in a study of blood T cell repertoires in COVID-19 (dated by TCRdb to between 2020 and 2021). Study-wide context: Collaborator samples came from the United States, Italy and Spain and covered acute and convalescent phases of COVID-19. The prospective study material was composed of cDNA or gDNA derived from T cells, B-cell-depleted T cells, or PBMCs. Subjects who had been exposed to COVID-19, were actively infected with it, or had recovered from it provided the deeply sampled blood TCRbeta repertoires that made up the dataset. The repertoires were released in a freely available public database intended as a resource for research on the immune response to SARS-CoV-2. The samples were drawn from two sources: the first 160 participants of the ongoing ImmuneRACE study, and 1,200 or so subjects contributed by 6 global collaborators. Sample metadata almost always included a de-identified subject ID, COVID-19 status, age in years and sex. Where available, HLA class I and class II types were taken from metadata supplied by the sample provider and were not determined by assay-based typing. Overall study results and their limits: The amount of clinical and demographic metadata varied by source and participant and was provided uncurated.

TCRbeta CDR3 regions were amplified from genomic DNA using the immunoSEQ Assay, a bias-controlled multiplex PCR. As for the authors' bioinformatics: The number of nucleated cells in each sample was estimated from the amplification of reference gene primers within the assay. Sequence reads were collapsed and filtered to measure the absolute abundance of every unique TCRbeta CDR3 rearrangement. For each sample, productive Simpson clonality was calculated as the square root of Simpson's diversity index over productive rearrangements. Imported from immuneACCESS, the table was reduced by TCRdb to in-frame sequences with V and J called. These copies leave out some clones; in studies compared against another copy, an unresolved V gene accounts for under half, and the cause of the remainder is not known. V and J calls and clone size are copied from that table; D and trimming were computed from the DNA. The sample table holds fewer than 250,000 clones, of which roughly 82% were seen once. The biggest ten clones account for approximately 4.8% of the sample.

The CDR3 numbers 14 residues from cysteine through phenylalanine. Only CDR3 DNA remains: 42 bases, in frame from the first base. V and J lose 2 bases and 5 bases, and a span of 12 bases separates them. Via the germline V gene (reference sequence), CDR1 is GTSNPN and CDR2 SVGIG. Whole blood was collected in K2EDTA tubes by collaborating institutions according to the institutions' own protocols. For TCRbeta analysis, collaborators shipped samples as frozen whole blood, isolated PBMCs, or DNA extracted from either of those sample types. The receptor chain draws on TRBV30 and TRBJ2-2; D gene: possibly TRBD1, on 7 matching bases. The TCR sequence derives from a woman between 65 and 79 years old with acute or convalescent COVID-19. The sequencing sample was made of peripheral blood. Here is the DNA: TGTGCCTGGAGTTTTTCAGGGGGGACCGGGGAGCTGTTTTTT. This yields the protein CAWSFSGGTGELFF.